The TCR beta chain under discussion was sequenced for a study of T cell responses to AZD1222 COVID-19 vaccine. This clone was observed a few times. Trimming removed 4 bases from V and 0 bases from J, with 10 bases in between. The CDR3 runs to 14 residues. The germline gives CDR1 SNHLY, CDR2 FYNNEI. The repertoire was sequenced with immunoSEQ multiplex PCR; TCRdb's copy has only in-frame clones and lacks some. Of 100,000 to 150,000 clones in the sample, roughly 90% were seen once. The source was peripheral blood, collected 28 days after the second AZD1222 dose. The clonotype was recovered from an adult who received the AZD1222 COVID-19 vaccine. V is TRBV2 and J is TRBJ2-7, with D unclear. The CDR3 is CASSAGWSSYEQYF. For the CDR3, the DNA is TGTGCCAGCAGTGCTGGCTGGAGCTCCTACGAGCAGTACTTC.